The next 19 T cell receptor beta chains were all read from a single sample in a study of graft-versus-host responses after intestinal transplantation. Method: immunoSEQ multiplex PCR; TCRdb's copy keeps in-frame clones and lacks some. The sample consists of thousands of clones, roughly 90% of them appearing once. This specimen consisted of PBMCs, obtained roughly 32 days after intestinal transplant. The receptors shown here come from a human patient who received an intestinal transplant, so some T cells may come from the graft donor.

CDR3 in amino acids: CASRRGSAHGWVNTEAFF. DNA of the CDR3: TGTGCCAGCAGAAGAGGGTCGGCTCATGGGTGGGTGAACACTGAAGCTTTCTTT. The chain carries TRBV27 and TRBJ1-1; D is ambiguous. CDR3 size: 18 residues. The germline V gene encodes CDR1 MNHEY and CDR2 SMNVEV (reference sequence). Trimming left V 6 bases short and J 0 bases short, with 23 bases between.

This chain joins TRBV5-1 and TRBJ2-2; D perhaps matches TRBD2 (6 bases). CDR1 and CDR2 from the germline V gene are SGHRS and YFSETQ. Trimming cost V 7 bases and J 1 base, with 11 bases left between them. The CDR3 has 14 residues. CDR3 region: CASLEGLNTGELFF. CDR3 DNA: TGCGCCAGCTTGGAGGGACTGAACACCGGGGAGCTGTTTTTT.

This clone has only one observation. The chain joins TRBV27 to TRBJ2-7, with D uncertain. Germline V gene lookup returns CDR1 MNHEY and CDR2 SMNVEV (reference sequence). The CDR3 totals 14 residues. Deletions cut 1 base from V and 0 bases from J, with 7 bases between. The CDR3 coding sequence is TGTGCCAGCAGTTTATGGACCAGCTCCTACGAGCAGTACTTC. Amino acid sequence: CASSLWTSSYEQYF.

The genes are TRBV5-1 and TRBJ1-5; D remains unclear. The CDR3 sequence is 12 residues long. With 4 bases removed from V and 7 bases from J, the gap between germline ends came to 9 bases. Germline CDR1 is SGHRS and CDR2 is YFSETQ. The CDR3 DNA reads TGCGCCAGCAGCCCCCCCCAACAGCCCCAGCATTTT. Translation: CASSPPQQPQHF.

This sequence joins TRBV4-1 and TRBJ2-7; the D is unclear. V was trimmed by 1 base and J by 2 bases, leaving 9 bases between them. This CDR3 has 14 amino acids. The germline gives CDR1 MGHRA, CDR2 YSYEKL. Here the CDR3 reads CASSQVDETYEQYF. As DNA, the CDR3 is TGCGCCAGCAGCCAAGTGGACGAGACCTACGAGCAGTACTTC.

The chain has TRBV9 and TRBJ2-2; D is undetermined. Germline lookup yields CDR1 SGDLS and CDR2 YYNGEE. The CDR3 covers 14 residues. V was clipped by 4 bases and J by 3 bases, with 10 bases between them. In nucleotides, the CDR3 is TGTGCCAGCAGCACCGGACGGGACACCGGGGAGCTGTTTTTT. Residues: CASSTGRDTGELFF.

This clone was seen only once. The CDR3 sequence: CASTTEGQLGYTF. The CDR3 coding sequence is TGTGCCAGCACCACCGAGGGTCAGCTTGGCTACACCTTC. The chain links TRBV9 to TRBJ1-2; no clear D gene. This CDR3 spans 13 amino acids. The V end was cut by 6 bases, the J end by 7 bases, with 16 bases between. In germline, CDR1 is SGDLS, CDR2 YYNGEE.

The rearrangement uses TRBV4-1 and TRBJ2-2; no definite D call. V gave up 0 bases and J gave up 5 bases, with 10 bases separating them. Germline assignment: CDR1 MGHRA and CDR2 YSYEKL. CDR3 length equals 15 residues. The CDR3 here is CASSQDRLRTGELFF. CDR3 nucleotides: TGCGCCAGCAGCCAAGACAGGCTACGGACCGGGGAGCTGTTTTTT.

The V gene is TRBV5-1, the J gene TRBJ2-2, with 7 nucleotides matching TRBD2. The V gene end was trimmed by 0 bases and the J gene end by 6 bases; junction bases not matched to a gene: 8. The CDR3 has 16 amino acids. Germline CDR1 is SGHRS and CDR2 is YFSETQ. The CDR3 DNA sequence: TGCGCCAGCAGCTTGGAGGGGACTACGAGCGCCGGGGAGCTGTTTTTT. Residues: CASSLEGTTSAGELFF.

The genes are TRBV7-9 and TRBJ1-1; D is perhaps TRBD1 (5 bases). V was trimmed by 1 base and J by 10 bases, leaving 16 bases between them. The CDR3 runs 14 residues. Germline V gene data show CDR1 as SEHNR and CDR2 as FQNEAQ (reference sequence). CDR3 DNA sequence: TGTGCCAGCAGCTTAGTCGATACCGGGGGTTCAGCTTTCTTT. Translation gives CASSLVDTGGSAFF.

This rearrangement joins TRBV21-1 to TRBJ1-4; TRBD1 is the table's D call, not checked against the DNA. TRBV21-1 is labeled a pseudogene. This CDR3 has 14 amino acids. The CDR3 here is CASSKGTENEKLFF. The DNA of the CDR3 is TGTGCCAGCAGCAAAGGGACAGAGAATGAAAAACTGTTTTTT.

The chain uses TRBV30 and TRBJ2-3, with TRBD2 identical over 10 bases. The CDR3 has 14 residues. From germline, CDR1 is GTSNPN and CDR2 SVGIG (reference sequence). The J segment lost 5 bases and the V segment lost 3 bases, leaving 5 bases of the junction unmatched. The CDR3 bases are TGTGCCTGGAGGGTAGCGGGGGGAATAGATACGCAGTATTTT. Amino acids: CAWRVAGGIDTQYF.

The chain couples TRBV5-4 to TRBJ2-3, with TRBD2 matching 14 bases. Germline V gives CDR1 SGHNT, CDR2 YYREEE (reference sequence). The CDR3 totals 16 residues. Losses at the gene ends were 1 base for V and 5 bases for J; bases not matched to a gene: 3. CDR3 amino acids: CASSLMGLAGVDTQYF. DNA of the CDR3: TGTGCCAGCAGCTTGATGGGACTAGCGGGGGTAGATACGCAGTATTTT.

There are a few counts of this clone. V gene TRBV6-6 combines with J gene TRBJ2-7; the D gene is possibly TRBD1 (6 bases). CDR3 length: 13 amino acids. V was cut by 0 bases and J by 4 bases, with 7 bases left in between. In germline, CDR1 is MNHNY, CDR2 SVGAGI (reference sequence). CDR3 DNA sequence: TGTGCCAGCAGTTACTCCCAGGGGTACGAGCAGTACTTC. It translates to CASSYSQGYEQYF.

The chain carries TRBV6-1 and TRBJ2-7, with 7 bases fitting TRBD2. Germline trimming cut 9 bases from V and 4 bases from J; bases unmatched to any gene: 12. The CDR3 length is 14 residues. Germline V lookup: CDR1 MNHNS, CDR2 SASEGT. The CDR3 region has the DNA TGTGCCAGTGCCCACCCTGGGACTACGTACGAGCAGTACTTC. Protein product: CASAHPGTTYEQYF.

This chain uses TRBV19 with TRBJ1-6, with 8 bases fitting TRBD1. The V and J ends lost 6 bases and 1 base, in that order; junction bases with no gene match: 8. The germline V gene has CDR1 LNHDA and CDR2 SQIVND (reference sequence). There are 17 residues in the CDR3. The CDR3 nucleotides are TGTGCCAGTAGACCGGACAGGGAAGGTTCCTATAATTCACCCCTCCACTTT. Its translation: CASRPDREGSYNSPLHF.

This rearrangement joins TRBV4-1 to TRBJ1-1; weak D call: TRBD1 (5 bases). Trimming removed 4 bases at V and 4 bases at J, with 13 bases between. The CDR3 sequence is 14 residues long. Germline V lookup: CDR1 MGHRA, CDR2 YSYEKL. CDR3 region: CASSLGGSTTEAFF. Written as DNA, the CDR3 is TGCGCCAGCAGCCTCGGGGGGTCTACCACTGAAGCTTTCTTT.

V usage is TRBV9 and J usage is TRBJ2-1, with D tentatively TRBD2 (6 bases). The CDR3 extends over 16 amino acids. CDR1 is SGDLS, CDR2 YYNGEE, per germline. The germline V and J ends were trimmed by 0 bases and 10 bases, with 20 bases remaining between them. CDR3 loop: CASSVGGGVSIGEQFF. CDR3 nucleotides: TGTGCCAGCAGCGTAGGAGGCGGGGTGTCAATCGGGGAGCAGTTCTTC.

This chain links TRBV19 with TRBJ2-3, with D possibly being TRBD1 or TRBD2 (5 bases each). Germline values: CDR1 LNHDA, CDR2 SQIVND (reference sequence). Trimming took off 8 bases at V and 2 bases at J, with 17 bases between the two ends. This CDR3 has 15 residues. This CDR3 is CASQIVGGDTDTQYF. CDR3 DNA: TGTGCCAGTCAGATAGTTGGGGGAGACACAGATACGCAGTATTTT.